The 25 T cell receptor beta chains reported below all come from one sample, sequenced in a study of T-cell memory formation after mild COVID-19 (dated by TCRdb to the early 2020s). Library preparation used 5' RACE. The sequencing machine was an Illumina NovaSeq 6000. TCRdb passed the public sequencing reads through fastp at Q25 and MiXCR, retaining productive beta sequences. Every distinct CDR3 protein forms one entry, paired with its most common genes and DNA. This sample is represented by a few hundred thousand distinct CDR3 sequences; roughly 21% of them were singletons. In total, the top ten clones hold roughly 8.3% of the sample. The sample was PBMCs or a T cell subset sorted from them (not recorded which). The source is an adult woman who had mild COVID-19 (a few samples of this study predate the infection). The sample titles of this study are shuffled in the database, so cell type and time point are left out; the donor was told from shared clones.

This clonotype was detected only a few times. The chain joins TRBV20-1 to TRBJ2-5; D remains unclear. In germline, CDR1 is DFQATT, CDR2 SNEGSKA (reference sequence). The CDR3 spans 15 residues. Trimming cost V 3 bases and J 2 bases, with 16 bases left between them. This chain's CDR3 is CSASTAGSIQETQYF. CDR3 DNA: TGCAGTGCTAGTACAGCCGGATCGATACAAGAGACCCAGTACTTC.

This sequence joins TRBV7-2 and TRBJ2-3; TRBD1 might be the D (5 bases). Trimming took off 6 bases at V and 14 bases at J, with 24 bases between the two ends. The germline V gene encodes CDR1 SGHTA and CDR2 FQGNSA. The CDR3 covers 14 residues. The CDR3 here is CASSSGTTRTRVYF. In DNA form, the CDR3 reads TGTGCCAGCAGTTCAGGCACTACCCGAACCAGGGTGTATTTT.

This clonotype showed up just a few times. This rearrangement joins TRBV4-3 to TRBJ2-7; TRBD2 agrees at 15 bases. The CDR3 has 16 residues. The V and J ends lost 0 bases and 7 bases, in that order; junction bases with no gene match: 4. Germline CDR1 and CDR2: LGHNA and YSLEER. This CDR3 is CASSQDLGLAGGEQYF. The CDR3 nucleotides are TGCGCCAGCAGCCAAGATTTGGGACTAGCGGGAGGAGAGCAGTACTTC.

The chain employs TRBV7-6 and TRBJ2-3; the D gene could be TRBD1 or TRBD2 (6 bases each). V was trimmed by 0 bases and J by 3 bases, leaving 22 bases between them. The CDR3 length is 19 residues. CDR1 is SGHVS and CDR2 is FNYEAQ in the germline V gene. The DNA of the CDR3 is TGTGCCAGCAGCTTAGCCGGCAGGGTGGTCAGAGGGGGGACAGATACGCAGTATTTT. It specifies CASSLAGRVVRGGTDTQYF.

The chain links TRBV27 to TRBJ2-7; weak D call: TRBD2 (6 bases). The CDR3 totals 14 residues. Germline CDR1 MNHEY, CDR2 SMNVEV (reference sequence). V dropped 3 bases and J dropped 3 bases, with 12 bases sitting between them. Here the CDR3 reads CASSLGLRIYEQYF. The CDR3 DNA follows: TGTGCCAGCAGTTTGGGACTCCGTATCTACGAGCAGTACTTC.

This clonotype has only a few counts. CDR3 region: CASSQGTGKSEKLFF. The CDR3 DNA is TGTGCCAGCAGCCAGGGGACAGGGAAGTCAGAAAAACTGTTTTTT. The V call is TRBV4-2, the J call TRBJ1-4, with TRBD1 matching over 9 bases. Trimming at V came to 3 bases and at J to 8 bases, leaving 7 bases not matched to a gene. The CDR3 is 15 residues long. The V gene's germline CDR1 is LGHNA and CDR2 YNFKEQ.

The chain combines TRBV6-5 with TRBJ2-1, with 10 positions matching TRBD2. Germline assignment: CDR1 MNHEY and CDR2 SVGAGI. The CDR3 runs 16 residues. V gave up 0 bases and J gave up 12 bases; unmatched junction bases: 11. This CDR3 is CASSYSTLAGVRGQFF. The CDR3 DNA follows: TGTGCCAGCAGTTACTCGACGCTAGCGGGAGTGAGAGGGCAGTTCTTC.

CDR3 bases: TGTGCCACCAGGGGACCTGTGGGGGGCTGGAATGAGCAGTTCTTC. Translated, it gives CATRGPVGGWNEQFF. The genes are TRBV24-1 and TRBJ2-1; tentatively, D is TRBD1 or TRBD2 (6 bases each). Trimming took off 7 bases at V and 7 bases at J, with 19 bases between the two ends. Per germline, CDR1 KGHDR and CDR2 SFDVKD. The CDR3 has 15 amino acids.

The rearrangement links TRBV18 to TRBJ2-3; possibly TRBD1 for D (7 bases). Trimming took 1 base from V and 2 from J, leaving 22 bases between them. The CDR3 contains 19 residues. In germline, CDR1 is KGHSH, CDR2 LQKENI. This CDR3 is CASSPRPGGGVRNTDTQYF. CDR3 in DNA: TGTGCCAGCTCACCACGGCCAGGGGGAGGAGTGAGGAACACAGATACGCAGTATTTT.

The chain uses TRBV6-6 and TRBJ2-7; D remains ambiguous. Looked up from germline, CDR1 is MNHNY and CDR2 is SVGAGI (reference sequence). With 0 bases removed from V and 2 bases from J, the gap between germline ends came to 11 bases. This CDR3 has 15 amino acids. CDR3 in DNA: TGTGCCAGCAGTTACTCGACCGGAACCACCTACGAGCAGTACTTC. Translating it yields CASSYSTGTTYEQYF.

In this sample, this clonotype turned up a few times. This rearrangement joins TRBV7-9 to TRBJ1-5, with D possibly matching TRBD1 (6 bases). The V end lost 5 bases, the J end lost 0 bases, and 17 bases lay between the germline ends. This CDR3 has 17 residues. CDR1 is SEHNR and CDR2 is FQNEAQ in the germline V gene (reference sequence). This chain's CDR3 is CASSQWGGQHSNQPQHF. In nucleotides, the CDR3 is TGTGCCAGCAGCCAATGGGGGGGACAACATAGCAATCAGCCCCAGCATTTT.

This clonotype was recorded a few times. This chain uses TRBV5-1 with TRBJ1-3; weak D call: TRBD1 (5 bases). The CDR3 has 16 amino acids. Trimming stripped 0 bases from V and 4 bases from J, with 14 bases between. Germline V gives CDR1 SGHRS, CDR2 YFSETQ. CDR3 loop: CASSLGTMRGGNTIYF. CDR3 coding DNA: TGCGCCAGCAGCTTGGGAACGATGAGGGGAGGAAACACCATATATTTT. The entire variable domain, with the rest obtained from reference TRBV5-1 and TRBJ1-3, is as follows: KAGVTQTPRYLIKTRGQQVTLSCSPISGHRSVSWYQQTPGQGLQFLFEYFSETQRNKGNFPGRFSGRQFSNSRSEMNVSTLELGDSALYLCASSLGTMRGGNTIYFGEGSWLTVV.

The chain recombines TRBV9 with TRBJ2-1; TRBD2 agrees at 11 bases. J lost 10 bases, V lost 4 bases, and 13 bases had no gene match. Germline CDR1 reads SGDLS; CDR2 reads YYNGEE. The CDR3 extends over 16 amino acids. CDR3 loop: CASSSRLAGTRIEQFF. The CDR3 nucleotides read TGTGCCAGCAGCTCGAGACTAGCGGGGACCCGGATCGAGCAGTTCTTC.

The V gene is TRBV2, the J gene TRBJ1-1, with D unresolved. The CDR3 contains 12 residues. Germline V gene lookup returns CDR1 SNHLY and CDR2 FYNNEI. The V end was cut by 7 bases, the J end by 1 base, with 7 bases between. CDR3 DNA: TGTGCCAGCAACCTCAGGAACACTGAAGCTTTCTTT. This encodes CASNLRNTEAFF. Filled out from reference TRBV2 and TRBJ1-1, the complete variable domain reads EPEVTQTPSHQVTQMGQEVILRCVPISNHLYFYWYRQILGQKVEFLVSFYNNEISEKSEIFDDQFSVERPDGSNFTLKIRSTKLEDSAMYFCASNLRNTEAFFGQGTRLTVV.

In its sample, this clonotype was seen a few times. The V and J genes are TRBV2 and TRBJ2-1; the D is unclear. The CDR3 has 15 amino acids. V was pared by 4 bases and J by 0 bases, with 10 bases between. Germline values: CDR1 SNHLY, CDR2 FYNNEI. The CDR3 protein is CASSAEGISYNEQFF. The DNA for the CDR3 is TGTGCCAGCAGTGCGGAAGGGATCTCCTACAATGAGCAGTTCTTC. The full variable domain, completed using reference TRBV2 and TRBJ2-1, is EPEVTQTPSHQVTQMGQEVILRCVPISNHLYFYWYRQILGQKVEFLVSFYNNEISEKSEIFDDQFSVERPDGSNFTLKIRSTKLEDSAMYFCASSAEGISYNEQFFGPGTRLTVL.

The V and J genes are TRBV10-3 and TRBJ2-7, with D perhaps matching TRBD1 (6 bases). In germline, CDR1 is ENHRY, CDR2 SYGVKD. The CDR3 runs 15 residues. V lost 4 bases to trimming and J lost 3 bases, with 16 bases between them. The chain's CDR3 is CAISALDSKNYEQYF. CDR3 in DNA: TGTGCCATCAGTGCCCTGGACAGCAAGAACTACGAGCAGTACTTC.

The chain recombines TRBV4-3 with TRBJ2-3, with 8 bases aligning to TRBD2. Trimming took 4 bases from V and 1 from J; bases not matched to a gene: 7. The CDR3 totals 16 residues. In germline, CDR1 is LGHNA, CDR2 YSLEER. The CDR3 here is CASSRRLALGTDTQYF. The CDR3 DNA sequence: TGCGCCAGCAGCCGCCGACTAGCGCTAGGCACAGATACGCAGTATTTT.

This clonotype was detected many times. This chain links TRBV7-2 with TRBJ2-6, with 12 bases aligning to TRBD1. Germline V lookup: CDR1 SGHTA, CDR2 FQGNSA. Trimming took 1 base from V and 3 from J; bases not matched to a gene: 4. CDR3 length equals 18 residues. CDR3 DNA sequence: TGTGCCAGCAGCTTAGTCGGGACAGGGGGCAGTGGGGCCAACGTCCTGACTTTC. Translation gives CASSLVGTGGSGANVLTF.

This clonotype was detected a few times. The chain recombines TRBV30 with TRBJ2-7, with 7 bases identical to TRBD2. V lost 6 bases, J lost 3 bases, and 8 bases stayed unmatched. This CDR3 spans 13 amino acids. Germline V gene sequence: CDR1 GTSNPN, CDR2 SVGIG (reference sequence). In DNA form, the CDR3 reads TGTGCCTGCTCGGCTAGCGGATACTACGAGCAGTACTTC. As protein: CACSASGYYEQYF.

This clonotype was detected a few times. The rearrangement uses TRBV4-3 and TRBJ2-1; 7 bases fit TRBD2. Per the germline V gene, CDR1 is LGHNA and CDR2 is YSLEER. The CDR3 totals 13 residues. Germline trimming cut 3 bases from V and 10 bases from J; bases unmatched to any gene: 6. The CDR3 bases are TGCGCCAGCAGCCAGGGGGTACTAGCGGAGCAGTTCTTC. Its protein product is CASSQGVLAEQFF.

This chain joins TRBV29-1 and TRBJ1-1, with D perhaps matching TRBD1 (6 bases). The germline V gene has CDR1 SQVTM and CDR2 ANQGSEA. CDR3 length equals 10 residues. The germline V and J ends were trimmed by 7 bases and 5 bases, with 8 bases remaining between them. This CDR3 reads CSDGTTEAFF. The CDR3 region has the DNA TGCAGCGACGGGACAACTGAAGCTTTCTTT. Combining the CDR3 with reference TRBV29-1 and TRBJ1-1 gives the whole variable domain SAVISQKPSRDICQRGTSLTIQCQVDSQVTMMFWYRQQPGQSLTLIATANQGSEATYESGFVIDKFPISRPNLTFSTLTVSNMSPEDSSIYLCSDGTTEAFFGQGTRLTVV.

V usage is TRBV27 and J usage is TRBJ1-1; 7 bases fit TRBD1. Trimming removed 8 bases from V and 0 bases from J; junction bases left unmatched: 9. Germline V gene data show CDR1 as MNHEY and CDR2 as SMNVEV (reference sequence). The CDR3 totals 15 residues. The DNA for the CDR3 is TGTGCCAGCGGCGACTTGGGACAGTTGAACACTGAAGCTTTCTTT. It codes for CASGDLGQLNTEAFF.

This clonotype was counted only a few times. The chain has TRBV12-3 or TRBV12-4 and TRBJ2-7; D possibly corresponds to TRBD2 (6 bases). This CDR3 has 14 amino acids. V lost 7 bases and J 5 bases, leaving 18 bases between the germline ends. The CDR3 spells CASTPNGRSDEQYF. For the CDR3, the DNA is TGTGCCAGCACCCCGAACGGGAGATCCGACGAGCAGTACTTC.

The gene calls are TRBV20-1 and TRBJ2-7, with 7 bases fitting TRBD1. V shed 5 bases and J 3 bases; nucleotides not matched to a gene: 10. The CDR3 is 14 amino acids. The germline CDR1 and CDR2 sequences are DFQATT and SNEGSKA (reference sequence). For the CDR3, the DNA is TGCAGTGCTCTCACAGGGGAACTGGGCTACGAGCAGTACTTC. It is translated as CSALTGELGYEQYF.

Ten or more counts support this clonotype. One end of the junction fails to match germline, which may point to a read error. This CDR3 reads CASSLAGPSYEQYF. In DNA form, the CDR3 reads TGTGCCAGCAGCTTGGCTGGACCGTCCTACGAGCAGTACTTC. The V call is TRBV5-1, the J call TRBJ2-7; D not resolved. Germline loops: CDR1 SGHRS, CDR2 YFSETQ. This CDR3 is built from 14 residues.